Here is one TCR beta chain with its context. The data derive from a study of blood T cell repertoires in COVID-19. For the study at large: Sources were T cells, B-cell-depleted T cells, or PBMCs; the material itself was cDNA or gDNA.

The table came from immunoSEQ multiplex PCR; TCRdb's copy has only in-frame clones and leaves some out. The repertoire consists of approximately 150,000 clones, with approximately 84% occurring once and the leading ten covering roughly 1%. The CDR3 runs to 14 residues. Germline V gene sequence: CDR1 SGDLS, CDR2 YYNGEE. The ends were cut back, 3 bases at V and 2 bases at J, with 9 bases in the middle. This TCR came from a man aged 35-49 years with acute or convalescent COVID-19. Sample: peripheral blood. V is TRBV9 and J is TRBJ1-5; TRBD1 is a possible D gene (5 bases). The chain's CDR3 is CASSAGGGNQPQHF. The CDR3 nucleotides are TGTGCCAGCAGCGCTGGGGGGGGCAATCAGCCCCAGCATTTT. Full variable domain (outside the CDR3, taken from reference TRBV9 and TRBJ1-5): DSGVTQTPKHLITATGQRVTLRCSPRSGDLSVYWYQQSLDQGLQFLIQYYNGEERAKGNILERFSAQQFPDLHSELNLSSLELGDSALYFCASSAGGGNQPQHFGDGTRLSIL.